A single sample is the source of the 11 T cell receptor beta chains below, sequenced in a study of blood T cell repertoires in COVID-19. Sequenced by immunoSEQ multiplex PCR; TCRdb stores in-frame clones only, minus some. The sample lists around 370,000 clones, about 88% occurring once. Sequencing used PBMCs or T cells enriched from blood (not recorded which). The receptors were sampled from a woman under 30 who had recovered from COVID-19.

V is TRBV19 and J is TRBJ1-2; D is unclear. Trimming left V 4 bases short and J 2 bases short, with 11 bases between. CDR3 size: 14 residues. In germline, CDR1 is LNHDA, CDR2 SQIVND (reference sequence). The CDR3 region has the DNA TGTGCCAGTAGTAATTCGGTGGTGAACTATGGCTACACCTTC. It encodes CASSNSVVNYGYTF.

V usage is TRBV12-5 and J usage is TRBJ2-7; a possible D gene is TRBD1 (6 bases). The V end lost 7 bases, the J end lost 0 bases, and 10 bases lay between the germline ends. The CDR3 totals 13 residues. CDR1 is LGHNT, CDR2 FRNRAP, per germline. CDR3 bases: TGTGCTAGTGCCGGGACAAGCTCCTACGAGCAGTACTTC. This sequence encodes CASAGTSSYEQYF.

The chain joins TRBV19 to TRBJ1-1, with TRBD1 as a possible D gene (6 bases). Germline CDR1 is LNHDA and CDR2 is SQIVND (reference sequence). The germline V and J ends were trimmed by 5 bases and 5 bases, with 18 bases remaining between them. The CDR3 spans 15 residues. As DNA, the CDR3 is TGTGCCAGTAGTTTGCCAGGGGTTCCTAAGACTGAAGCTTTCTTT. It specifies CASSLPGVPKTEAFF.

This clone was observed once. The DNA for the CDR3 is TGTGCCAGCAGCCCACCACAGGGGGCGTTTGAAAAACTGTTTTTT. Translation: CASSPPQGAFEKLFF. This chain uses TRBV5-6 with TRBJ1-4; TRBD1 agrees at 9 bases. This CDR3 has 15 residues. CDR1 and CDR2 from the germline V gene are SGHDT and YYEEEE. With 4 bases clipped from V and 7 bases from J, the junction kept 8 bases outside the gene matches.

V is TRBV5-1 and J is TRBJ2-7; the D is unclear. Germline V CDR1 and CDR2: SGHRS, YFSETQ. Trimming pared 7 bases from V and 4 bases from J, leaving 12 bases between. The CDR3 totals 12 residues. CDR3 nucleotides: TGCGCCAGCTCCGCTGGGCGTTACGAGCAGTACTTC. Translation: CASSAGRYEQYF.

V and J are TRBV7-3 and TRBJ1-6, with 8 bases identical to TRBD1. With 6 bases clipped from V and 10 bases from J, the junction kept 5 bases outside the gene matches. There are 13 residues in the CDR3. Germline assignment: CDR1 SGHTA and CDR2 FQGTGA. The CDR3 reads CASSRQGWSPLHF. For the CDR3, the DNA is TGTGCCAGCAGTCGACAGGGGTGGTCACCCCTCCACTTT.

The CDR3 nucleotides are TGTGCCTGGAGTGTCTCGGGGACTGAAGCTTTCTTT. This codes for CAWSVSGTEAFF. The chain employs TRBV30 and TRBJ1-1; D not certain. V shed 0 bases and J shed 5 bases, with 7 bases lying between them. There are 12 residues in the CDR3. CDR1 and CDR2 (germline): GTSNPN, SVGIG (reference sequence).

The chain has TRBV11-2 and TRBJ2-2, with D perhaps TRBD2 (6 bases). Deletions cut 5 bases from V and 3 bases from J, with 13 bases between. From germline, CDR1 is SGHAT and CDR2 FQNNGV. There are 15 residues in the CDR3. Written as DNA, the CDR3 is TGTGCCAGCAGCCCCCCGCGGGGTTACACCGGGGAGCTGTTTTTT. Protein: CASSPPRGYTGELFF.

The chain recombines TRBV18 with TRBJ1-2, with 10 bases aligning to TRBD1. Germline V gene sequence: CDR1 KGHSH, CDR2 LQKENI. Trimming removed 0 bases from V and 5 bases from J; junction bases left unmatched: 6. This CDR3 is 16 amino acids long. CDR3 region: CASSPPKGQGPYGYTF. The CDR3 DNA reads TGTGCCAGCTCACCACCGAAGGGACAGGGGCCATATGGCTACACCTTC.

This chain connects TRBV6-5 to TRBJ2-4; D might be TRBD1 (5 bases). With 6 bases removed from V and 7 bases from J, the gap between germline ends came to 13 bases. This CDR3 has 13 amino acids. Germline lookup yields CDR1 MNHEY and CDR2 SVGAGI. CDR3 region: CASRTQGTNIQYF. DNA of the CDR3: TGTGCCAGCAGAACCCAGGGAACGAACATTCAGTACTTC.

The chain carries TRBV28 and TRBJ2-5, with 8 positions matching TRBD1. Germline values: CDR1 MDHEN, CDR2 SYDVKM. The length of the CDR3 is 15 residues. The J segment lost 9 bases and the V segment lost 2 bases, leaving 11 bases of the junction unmatched. The chain's CDR3 is CASSLRTGNSKAQYF. CDR3 bases: TGTGCCAGCAGTTTAAGGACAGGGAATTCGAAGGCCCAGTACTTC.